One sample yielded the 9 T cell receptor beta chains listed below, sequenced in a study of blood T cell repertoires in COVID-19. Sequenced by immunoSEQ multiplex PCR; TCRdb stores in-frame clones only, minus some. The data contain under 450,000 clones, approximately 89% of them singletons. The sequenced material came from PBMCs or T cells enriched from blood (not recorded which). Every receptor here comes from a woman aged 40 to 50 who had been exposed to COVID-19.

This chain links TRBV5-4 with TRBJ2-5, with no clear D. This CDR3 is built from 13 residues. With 2 bases removed from V and 3 bases from J, the gap between germline ends came to 8 bases. In germline, CDR1 is SGHNT, CDR2 YYREEE (reference sequence). In DNA, the CDR3 is TGTGCCAGCAGCTTTACGCTAGAAGAGACCCAGTACTTC. This translates into CASSFTLEETQYF. Using reference TRBV5-4 and TRBJ2-5 for the parts outside the CDR3, the full variable domain is ETGVTQSPTHLIKTRGQQVTLRCSSQSGHNTVSWYQQALGQGPQFIFQYYREEENGRGNFPPRFSGLQFPNYSSELNVNALELDDSALYLCASSFTLEETQYFGPGTRLLVL.

This clone was picked up one time. This chain uses TRBV18 with TRBJ1-1; the D gene is possibly TRBD1 (6 bases). This CDR3 has 17 residues. The germline gives CDR1 KGHSH, CDR2 LQKENI. V was pared by 3 bases and J by 5 bases, with 22 bases between. The DNA of the CDR3 is TGTGCCAGCTCACCGGATCTGAGTCAGGGGAGAAGTACTGAAGCTTTCTTT. Residues: CASSPDLSQGRSTEAFF.

This clone was detected only a few times. CDR3 sequence reads: CASSQVVTGGGYTF. The CDR3 nucleotides read TGTGCCAGCAGCCAAGTTGTGACAGGGGGCGGCTACACCTTC. The rearrangement uses TRBV3-1 (or the pseudogene TRBV3-2) and TRBJ1-2, with 10 bases matching TRBD1. Germline V lookup: CDR1 LGHDT, CDR2 YNNKEL (reference sequence). The CDR3 covers 14 residues. Trimming at V came to 1 base and at J to 8 bases, leaving 4 bases not matched to a gene.

The chain has TRBV19 and TRBJ2-1, with TRBD1 as a possible D gene (6 bases). CDR3 size: 12 residues. V gave up 0 bases and J gave up 10 bases, with 7 bases separating them. Per the germline V gene, CDR1 is LNHDA and CDR2 is SQIVND (reference sequence). This chain's CDR3 is CASSIEDSEQFF. The CDR3 DNA follows: TGTGCCAGTAGTATAGAGGACAGCGAGCAGTTCTTC.

The chain joins TRBV7-9 to TRBJ1-2; 7 bases align to TRBD1. CDR1 and CDR2 from the germline V gene are SEHNR and FQNEAQ (reference sequence). CDR3 length: 17 amino acids. Germline trimming cut 4 bases from V and 4 bases from J; bases unmatched to any gene: 15. The CDR3 DNA follows: TGTGCCAGCAGCTCCCTTGCACCGGGACAGTCCCTCTATGGCTACACCTTC. This translates into CASSSLAPGQSLYGYTF.

The chain uses TRBV3-1 (or the pseudogene TRBV3-2) and TRBJ1-2; 10 nucleotides align to TRBD1. This CDR3 is 16 amino acids long. The V gene end was trimmed by 2 bases and the J gene end by 7 bases; junction bases not matched to a gene: 10. Germline lookup yields CDR1 LGHDT and CDR2 YNNKEL (reference sequence). The DNA of the CDR3 is TGTGCCAGCAGCCAAACGCCCCGGACAGGGGGATTTGGCTACACCTTC. It is translated as CASSQTPRTGGFGYTF.

This clone was recorded only once. The chain joins TRBV3-1 (or the pseudogene TRBV3-2) to TRBJ1-2, with 7 bases aligning to TRBD1. V trimming: 4 bases; J trimming: 0 bases; junction bases outside the gene matches: 5. Per germline, CDR1 LGHDT and CDR2 YNNKEL (reference sequence). CDR3 length equals 15 residues. CDR3 nucleotides: TGTGCCAGCAGCCCCGAGGGGACAGCTAACTATGGCTACACCTTC. Its protein product is CASSPEGTANYGYTF.

In this sample, this clone turned up once. The chain couples TRBV7-2 to TRBJ1-2, with D possibly TRBD1 on 6 matching bases. The CDR3 length is 14 residues. Germline CDR1 SGHTA, CDR2 FQGNSA. V was cut by 5 bases and J by 4 bases, with 14 bases left in between. CDR3 residues: CASSRPGGVYGYTF. CDR3 nucleotide sequence: TGTGCCAGCAGCCGCCCGGGGGGCGTCTATGGCTACACCTTC. The complete variable domain, with remaining parts taken from reference TRBV7-2 and TRBJ1-2, reads GAGVSQSPSNKVTEKGKDVELRCDPISGHTALYWYRQSLGQGLEFLIYFQGNSAPDKSGLPSDRFSAERTGGSVSTLTIQRTQQEDSAVYLCASSRPGGVYGYTFGSGTRLTVV.

V is TRBV28 and J is TRBJ1-4, with 7 nucleotides matching TRBD1. Unmatched junction bases numbered 16, after V lost 6 bases and J lost 15 bases. This CDR3 spans 14 amino acids. Germline lookup yields CDR1 MDHEN and CDR2 SYDVKM. In DNA form, the CDR3 reads TGTGCCAGCAGCCAAGGACTCAGACAGGGAATTGTGTTTTTT. Amino acids: CASSQGLRQGIVFF. The full variable domain, rest sourced from reference TRBV28 and TRBJ1-4, is DVKVTQSSRYLVKRTGEKVFLECVQDMDHENMFWYRQDPGLGLRLIYFSYDVKMKEKGDIPEGYSVSREKKERFSLILESASTNQTSMYLCASSQGLRQGIVFFGSGTQLSVL.